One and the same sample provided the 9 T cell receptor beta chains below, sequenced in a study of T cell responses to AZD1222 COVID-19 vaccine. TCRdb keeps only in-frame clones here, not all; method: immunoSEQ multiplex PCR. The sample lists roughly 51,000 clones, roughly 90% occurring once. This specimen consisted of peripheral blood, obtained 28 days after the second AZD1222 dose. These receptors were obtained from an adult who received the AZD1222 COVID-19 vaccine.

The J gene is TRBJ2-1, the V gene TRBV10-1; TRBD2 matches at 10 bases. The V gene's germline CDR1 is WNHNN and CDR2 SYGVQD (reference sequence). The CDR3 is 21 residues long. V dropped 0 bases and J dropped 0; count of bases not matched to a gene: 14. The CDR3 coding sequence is TGCGCCAGCAGTGAGTCGATTAGGGGGACTAGCGCGCCTCGCTCCTACAATGAGCAGTTCTTC. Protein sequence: CASSESIRGTSAPRSYNEQFF.

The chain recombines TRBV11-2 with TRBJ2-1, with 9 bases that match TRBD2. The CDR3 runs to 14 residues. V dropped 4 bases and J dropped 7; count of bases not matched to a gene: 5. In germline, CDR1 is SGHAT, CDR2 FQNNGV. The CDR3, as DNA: TGTGCCAGCAGCTGGGGACTAGCAGTAAATGAGCAGTTCTTC. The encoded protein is CASSWGLAVNEQFF.

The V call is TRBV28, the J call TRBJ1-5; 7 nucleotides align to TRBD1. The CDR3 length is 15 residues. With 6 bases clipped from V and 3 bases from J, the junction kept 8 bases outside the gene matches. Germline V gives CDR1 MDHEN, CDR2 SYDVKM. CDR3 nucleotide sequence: TGTGCCAGCAGATCGGGGACAGATTACAATCAGCCCCAGCATTTT. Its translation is CASRSGTDYNQPQHF.

The CDR3 DNA reads as TGCAGTGCTAGCCAGGGTTACGAAGCTTTCTTT. Encoded protein: CSASQGYEAFF. The V gene is TRBV20-1, the J gene TRBJ1-1, with a possible D match to TRBD1 (5 bases). The CDR3 has 11 residues. The germline CDR1 and CDR2 sequences are DFQATT and SNEGSKA (reference sequence). V lost 3 bases and J 8 bases, leaving 10 bases between the germline ends.

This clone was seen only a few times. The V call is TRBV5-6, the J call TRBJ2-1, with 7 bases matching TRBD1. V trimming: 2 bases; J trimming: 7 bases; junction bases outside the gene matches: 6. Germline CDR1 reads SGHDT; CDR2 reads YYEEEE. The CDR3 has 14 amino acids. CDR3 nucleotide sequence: TGTGCCAGCAGCTTTTACAGGGGTGCGAATGAGCAGTTCTTC. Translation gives CASSFYRGANEQFF.

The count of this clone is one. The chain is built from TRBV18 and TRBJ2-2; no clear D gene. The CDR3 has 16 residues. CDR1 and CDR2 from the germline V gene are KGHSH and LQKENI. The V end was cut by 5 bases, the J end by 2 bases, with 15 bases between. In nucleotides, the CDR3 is TGTGCCAGCTCATCCCGGGCCACAGATAACACCGGGGAGCTGTTTTTT. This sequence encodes CASSSRATDNTGELFF.

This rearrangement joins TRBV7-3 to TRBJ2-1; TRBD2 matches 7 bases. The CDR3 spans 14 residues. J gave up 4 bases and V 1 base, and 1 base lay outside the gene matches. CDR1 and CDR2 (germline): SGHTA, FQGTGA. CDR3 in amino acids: CASSLMGGYNEQFF. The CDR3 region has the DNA TGTGCCAGCAGCTTAATGGGAGGGTACAATGAGCAGTTCTTC.

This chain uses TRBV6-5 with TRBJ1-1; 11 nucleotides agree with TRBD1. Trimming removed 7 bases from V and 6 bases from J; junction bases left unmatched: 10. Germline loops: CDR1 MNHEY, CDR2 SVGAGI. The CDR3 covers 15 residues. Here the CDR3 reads CASTWDRGEGAEAFF. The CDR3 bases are TGTGCCAGCACTTGGGACAGGGGGGAAGGCGCTGAAGCTTTCTTT.

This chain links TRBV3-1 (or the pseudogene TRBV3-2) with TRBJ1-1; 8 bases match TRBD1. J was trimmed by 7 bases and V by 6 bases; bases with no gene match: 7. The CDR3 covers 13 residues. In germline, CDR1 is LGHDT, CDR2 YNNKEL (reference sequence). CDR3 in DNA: TGTGCCAGCAGGACCGGACAGGGACTTGAAGCTTTCTTT. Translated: CASRTGQGLEAFF.